Listed below are T cell receptor beta chains from one sample, sequenced in a study of low-dose radiotherapy and immunotherapy resistance in tumors. Using its own MiXCR run on the reads, TCRdb lists one record per CDR3 protein. The table includes 80,000 to 95,000 distinct CDR3 sequences, under 9.5% detected once. The sample here was PBMCs, taken before treatment. These receptors came from a male donor with prostate cancer. CDR3s include the opening cysteine and the closing phenylalanine or tryptophan. Each record gives: CDR3 length, J gene, V gene, CDR3 protein.

15	TRBJ2-7	TRBV2	CASNVLAGGAYEQYF
16	TRBJ2-1	TRBV11-2	CASSWRADRSYNEQFF
15	TRBJ1-4	TRBV25-1	CASSPSGTGNEKLFF
12	TRBJ2-7	TRBV18	CASSGSAYEQYF
16	TRBJ2-1	TRBV7-2	CASSLTSGRAYNEQFF
13	TRBJ2-2	TRBV20-1	CSARPQLTGELFF
15	TRBJ2-1	TRBV20-1	CSARNPGGAYNEQFF
13	TRBJ1-5	TRBV5-1	CASSLGGGQPQHF
15	TRBJ2-7	TRBV7-2	CASSHQIGKTYEQYF
16	TRBJ2-3	TRBV6-6	CASSPVGVRGTDTQYF
14	TRBJ2-1	TRBV28	CASRPGLARNEQFF
16	TRBJ2-7	TRBV18	CASRRLAGGTENEQYF
13	TRBJ1-5	TRBV29-1	CSAGTPWDQPQHF
19	TRBJ2-6	TRBV2	CASSMLSGLGLTGANVLTF
17	TRBJ2-2	TRBV7-2	CASSSIPGTGRTGELFF
13	TRBJ1-2	TRBV5-4	CASTLGGNYGYTF
14	TRBJ2-7	TRBV5-1	CASSLRQASYEQYF
12	TRBJ1-1	TRBV30	CAWNWGNTEAFF
13	TRBJ2-7	TRBV28	CASSTQGRDEQYF
13	TRBJ2-7	TRBV11-2	CASSVGQGLEQYF
14	TRBJ2-1	TRBV28	CASSLPAGTGEQFF
14	TRBJ2-7	TRBV30	CAWSGTGYSYEQYF
16	TRBJ2-5	TRBV5-5	CASSQDPGTPQETQYF
13	TRBJ2-5	TRBV30	CAWSVHKAETQYF
17	TRBJ2-3	TRBV20-1	CSARDLMTGGRTDTQYF
17	TRBJ2-7	TRBV12-3/TRBV12-4	CASSLIVGNTPSYEQYF
14	TRBJ1-5	TRBV5-6	CASSLGGNNQPQHF
14	TRBJ1-2	TRBV27	CASSLLGGAPGYTF
15	TRBJ1-5	TRBV4-1	CASSWDQYSNQPQHF
14	TRBJ2-7	TRBV5-1	CASSSRAGGYEQYF
15	TRBJ2-6	TRBV28	CASSLFSAGANVLTF
13	TRBJ2-2	TRBV5-8	CASSLDRSGELFF
11	TRBJ2-1	TRBV28	CASREGNEQFF
14	TRBJ2-7	TRBV19	CASSIGRRGYEQYF
16	TRBJ1-2	TRBV4-3	CASSQDGGIRNYGYTF
14	TRBJ2-5	TRBV28	CASSTDSAPRTQYF
15	TRBJ1-2	TRBV2	CASEGLQGTPYGYTF
17	TRBJ2-6	TRBV4-3	CASSQDGTGSGANVLTF
16	TRBJ2-3	TRBV29-1	CSVEPFPGVHTDTQYF
14	TRBJ2-3	TRBV29-1	CSVKSGESTDTQYF